Reported below is one T cell receptor (beta chain). In patients chosen for sequencing, flow cytometry had shown CD8+CD57+ cell expansion. With no exception, the patients had severe acquired aplastic anemia. The entry originates in a study of CD8+CD57+ T cells in acquired aplastic anemia. Profiles of TCR beta VDJ and CDR3 were generated from a genomic DNA template. TCRdb passed the reads through MiXCR, listing each CDR3 protein once. The table shows approximately 250,000 distinct CDR3 sequences, with around 82% occurring only once. This CDR3 has 14 residues. From germline, CDR1 is LNHDA and CDR2 SQIVND (reference sequence). With 9 bases clipped from V and 11 bases from J, the junction kept 19 bases outside the gene matches.

The sequencing sample was made of sorted CD4+, CD8+, or CD8+CD57+ T cells (not recorded which) from PBMCs. The TCR comes from a human donor with aplastic anemia. The J gene is TRBJ2-7, the V gene TRBV19, with 7 bases matching TRBD1. CDR3 nucleotide sequence: TGTGCCAGCAAGTTCACAGGGGAAGACTACGATGAGTACTTC. Protein: CASKFTGEDYDEYF.